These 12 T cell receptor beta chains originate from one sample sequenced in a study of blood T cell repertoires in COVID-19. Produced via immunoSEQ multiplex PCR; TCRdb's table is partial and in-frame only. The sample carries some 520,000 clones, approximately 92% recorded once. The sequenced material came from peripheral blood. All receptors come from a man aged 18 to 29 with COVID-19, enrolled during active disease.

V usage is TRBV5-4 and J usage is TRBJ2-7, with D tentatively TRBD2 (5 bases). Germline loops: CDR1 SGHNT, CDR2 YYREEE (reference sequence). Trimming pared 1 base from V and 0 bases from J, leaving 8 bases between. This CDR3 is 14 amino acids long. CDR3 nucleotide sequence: TGTGCCAGCAGCTTGACGGGAAGCTCCTACGAGCAGTACTTC. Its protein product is CASSLTGSSYEQYF.

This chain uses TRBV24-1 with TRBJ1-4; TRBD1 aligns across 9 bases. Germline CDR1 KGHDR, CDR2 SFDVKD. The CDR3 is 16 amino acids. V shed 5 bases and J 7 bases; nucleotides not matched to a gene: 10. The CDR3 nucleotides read TGTGCCACCAGTGCAACTACCGGGACAGGGACTGAAAAACTGTTTTTT. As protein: CATSATTGTGTEKLFF.

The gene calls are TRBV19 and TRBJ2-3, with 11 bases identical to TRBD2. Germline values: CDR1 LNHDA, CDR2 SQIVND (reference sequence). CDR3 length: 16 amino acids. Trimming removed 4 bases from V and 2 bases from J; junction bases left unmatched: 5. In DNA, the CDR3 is TGTGCCAGTAGTACATTAGCGGGGGGGCCCACAGATACGCAGTATTTT. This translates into CASSTLAGGPTDTQYF.

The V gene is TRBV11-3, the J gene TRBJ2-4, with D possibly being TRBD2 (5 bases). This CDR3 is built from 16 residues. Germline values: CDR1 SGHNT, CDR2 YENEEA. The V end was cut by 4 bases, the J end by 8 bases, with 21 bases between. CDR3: CASSSLRAAEGDIQYF. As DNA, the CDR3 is TGTGCCAGCAGCTCACTGAGAGCGGCCGAGGGAGACATTCAGTACTTC.

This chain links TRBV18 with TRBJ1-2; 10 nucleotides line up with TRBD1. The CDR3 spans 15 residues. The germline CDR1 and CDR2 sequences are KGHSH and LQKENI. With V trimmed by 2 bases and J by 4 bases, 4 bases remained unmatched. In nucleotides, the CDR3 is TGTGCCAGCTCACCAGAAAGGACAGGGGGCTATGGCTACACCTTC. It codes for CASSPERTGGYGYTF.

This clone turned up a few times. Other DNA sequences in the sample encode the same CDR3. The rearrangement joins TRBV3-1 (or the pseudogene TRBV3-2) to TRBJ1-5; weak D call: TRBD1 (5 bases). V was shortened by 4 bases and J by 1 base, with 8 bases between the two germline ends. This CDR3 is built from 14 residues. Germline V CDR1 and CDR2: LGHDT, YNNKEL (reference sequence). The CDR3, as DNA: TGTGCCAGCAGCCGAGGACAAAGCAATCAGCCCCAGCATTTT. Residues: CASSRGQSNQPQHF.

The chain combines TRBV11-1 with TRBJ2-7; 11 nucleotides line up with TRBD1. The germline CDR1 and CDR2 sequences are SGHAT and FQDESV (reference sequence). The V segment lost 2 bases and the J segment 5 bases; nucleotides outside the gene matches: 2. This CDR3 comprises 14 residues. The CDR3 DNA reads TGTGCCAGCAGCTTAAGGACAGGGGGCGACGAGCAGTACTTC. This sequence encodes CASSLRTGGDEQYF.

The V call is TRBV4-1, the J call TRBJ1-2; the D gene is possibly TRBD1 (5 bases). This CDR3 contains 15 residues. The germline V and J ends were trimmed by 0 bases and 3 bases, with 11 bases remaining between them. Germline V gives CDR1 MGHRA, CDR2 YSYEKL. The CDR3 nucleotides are TGCGCCAGCAGCCAAGATTCTCCCAGGGACTATGGCTACACCTTC. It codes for CASSQDSPRDYGYTF.

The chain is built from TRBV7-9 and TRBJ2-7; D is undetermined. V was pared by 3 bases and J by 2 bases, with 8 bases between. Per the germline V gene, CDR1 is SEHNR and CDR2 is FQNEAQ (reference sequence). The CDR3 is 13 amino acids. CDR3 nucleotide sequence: TGTGCCAGCAGCTTGCCCAGAACCTACGAGCAGTACTTC. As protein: CASSLPRTYEQYF.

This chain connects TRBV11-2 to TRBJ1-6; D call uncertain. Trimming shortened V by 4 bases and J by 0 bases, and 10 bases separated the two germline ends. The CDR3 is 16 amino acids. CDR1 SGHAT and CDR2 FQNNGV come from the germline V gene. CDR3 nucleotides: TGTGCCAGCAGCTATACTGGGAGCTCCTATAATTCACCCCTCCACTTT. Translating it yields CASSYTGSSYNSPLHF.

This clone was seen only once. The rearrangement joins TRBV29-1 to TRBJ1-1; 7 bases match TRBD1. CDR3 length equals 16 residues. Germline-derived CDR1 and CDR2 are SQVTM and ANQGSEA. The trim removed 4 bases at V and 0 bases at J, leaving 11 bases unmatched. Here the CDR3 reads CSVVARGASMNTEAFF. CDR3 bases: TGCAGCGTTGTCGCCAGGGGGGCCTCTATGAACACTGAAGCTTTCTTT.

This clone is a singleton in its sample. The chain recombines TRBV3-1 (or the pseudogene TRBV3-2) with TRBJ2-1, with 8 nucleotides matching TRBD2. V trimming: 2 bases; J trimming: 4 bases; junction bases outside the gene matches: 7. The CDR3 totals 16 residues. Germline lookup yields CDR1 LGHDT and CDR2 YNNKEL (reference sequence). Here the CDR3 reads CASSQSGLAAYNEQFF. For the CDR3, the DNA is TGTGCCAGCAGCCAATCAGGACTAGCCGCATACAATGAGCAGTTCTTC.